A selection of T cell receptor beta chains follows, all from one sample in a study of T cell changes during pregnancy in multiple sclerosis. Repertoires were generated with immunoSEQ multiplex PCR, while TCRdb's copy carries only in-frame clones and drops some. Here the sample spans about 22,000 clones, less than 95% being singletons. The input for sequencing was CD4+ T cells from peripheral blood mononuclear cells, taken in the third trimester of pregnancy. These receptor sequences come from a female donor in good health, enrolled as a control in a pregnancy study. CDR3s include the opening cysteine and the closing phenylalanine or tryptophan. A D gene is named only where the DNA matches it firmly. The listing skips clone size in some rows; elsewhere it reads once, few, many or a size class.

J: TRBJ1-5; V: TRBV5-6; D: -; size: -; length: 16; DNA: TGTGCCAGCAGCTTGAGGGTGGGGAGCAGCAATCAGCCCCAGCATTTT; CDR3: CASSLRVGSSNQPQHF
J: TRBJ2-1; V: TRBV5-1; D: TRBD2; size: once; length: 18; DNA: TGCGCCAGCGAGCCTGGACTAGCGGGACTAAGCTCCTACAATGAGCAGTTCTTC; CDR3: CASEPGLAGLSSYNEQFF
J: TRBJ2-2; V: TRBV19; D: TRBD1; size: -; length: 15; DNA: TGTGCCAGTAGTATGCGGACAGGGAACACCGGGGAGCTGTTTTTT; CDR3: CASSMRTGNTGELFF
J: TRBJ1-5; V: TRBV2; D: TRBD1; size: -; length: 15; DNA: TGTGCCAGCAAGGACAGGGGGGGGAATGGTCAGCCCCAGCATTTT; CDR3: CASKDRGGNGQPQHF
J: TRBJ2-5; V: TRBV4-2; D: -; size: -; length: 14; DNA: TGTGCCAGCAGCCAAGATCGTCTAGAAGGGACCCAGTACTTC; CDR3: CASSQDRLEGTQYF
J: TRBJ1-6; V: TRBV7-9; D: TRBD1; size: -; length: 16; DNA: TGTGCCAGCAGCCGACAGGGAGAGGTTGGGAATTCACCCCTCCACTTT; CDR3: CASSRQGEVGNSPLHF
J: TRBJ1-3; V: TRBV4-3; D: TRBD1; size: -; length: 15; DNA: TGCGCCAGCAGCCAAGAATTCCAGGGGGAAAACACCATATATTTT; CDR3: CASSQEFQGENTIYF
J: TRBJ1-2; V: TRBV6-5; D: TRBD1; size: once; length: 13; DNA: TGTGCCAGCAGTTACCGACAGGGTGGTGGCTACACCTTC; CDR3: CASSYRQGGGYTF
J: TRBJ1-5; V: TRBV7-2; D: -; size: -; length: 14; DNA: TGTGCCAGCAGCCGCCCAGGGGGCAATCAGCCCCAGCATTTT; CDR3: CASSRPGGNQPQHF
J: TRBJ2-1; V: TRBV7-9; D: TRBD1; size: -; length: 14; DNA: TGTGCCAGCAGCGAGGGACAGGGGTACAATGAGCAGTTCTTC; CDR3: CASSEGQGYNEQFF
J: TRBJ2-2; V: TRBV27; D: TRBD2; size: -; length: 15; DNA: TGTGCCAGCAGTACTAGCGGAAGGAACACCGGGGAGCTGTTTTTT; CDR3: CASSTSGRNTGELFF
J: TRBJ2-1; V: TRBV25-1; D: TRBD2; size: -; length: 15; DNA: TGTGCCAGCAGTGAACCGGGACTAGCGTACAATGAGCAGTTCTTC; CDR3: CASSEPGLAYNEQFF
J: TRBJ2-3; V: TRBV29-1; D: TRBD1; size: -; length: 13; DNA: TGCAGCGTTGAAGGGACAGGGGTAGATACGCAGTATTTT; CDR3: CSVEGTGVDTQYF
J: TRBJ1-3; V: TRBV6-5; D: -; size: -; length: 14; DNA: TGTGCCAGCAGGCAGGGTAATTCTGGAAACACCATATATTTT; CDR3: CASRQGNSGNTIYF
J: TRBJ1-2; V: TRBV21-1; D: -; size: once; length: 18; DNA: TGTGCCAGCAGCAAGGCCGGGGTCCGGGTAAATCGGTTCTATGGCTACACCTTC; CDR3: CASSKAGVRVNRFYGYTF
J: TRBJ2-5; V: TRBV7-6; D: -; size: -; length: 15; DNA: TGTGCCAGCGGGTCCCCAGGGCAGTACCAAGAGACCCAGTACTTC; CDR3: CASGSPGQYQETQYF
J: TRBJ1-3; V: TRBV28; D: -; size: -; length: 17; DNA: TGTGCCAGCAGTTTGGTAAATTCAGCAGGGGCTGGAAACACCATATATTTT; CDR3: CASSLVNSAGAGNTIYF
J: TRBJ2-1; V: TRBV13; D: TRBD2; size: -; length: 15; DNA: TGTGCCAGCAGCTTGGCTAGCGGGAGGATAGATGAGCAGTTCTTC; CDR3: CASSLASGRIDEQFF
J: TRBJ1-4; V: TRBV19; D: TRBD1; size: -; length: 13; DNA: TGTGCCAGTAGTATAGATCAGGGGGGAAAACTGTTTTTT; CDR3: CASSIDQGGKLFF
J: TRBJ2-7; V: TRBV21-1; D: -; size: once; length: 15; DNA: TGTGCCAGCAGCAACCCGACTAGCGGGCCCTACGAGCAGTACTTC; CDR3: CASSNPTSGPYEQYF
J: TRBJ2-7; V: TRBV5-6; D: TRBD1; size: few; length: 13; DNA: TGTGCCAGCAGCAGACAGGGGACCTACGAGCAGTACTTC; CDR3: CASSRQGTYEQYF
J: TRBJ2-2; V: TRBV11-2; D: TRBD2; size: -; length: 16; DNA: TGTGCCAGCAGCTCAAGACTAGCGGGAGGGTTCGGGGAGCTGTTTTTT; CDR3: CASSSRLAGGFGELFF
J: TRBJ1-6; V: TRBV5-4; D: -; size: -; length: 15; DNA: TGTGCCAGCAGCTTGGGGACAGAGCTTAATTCACCCCTCCACTTT; CDR3: CASSLGTELNSPLHF
J: TRBJ2-5; V: TRBV9; D: TRBD2; size: once; length: 19; DNA: TGTGCCAGCAGCCCCCGGACTAGCGGGGGGGCCGGGCCTAAAGAGACCCAGTACTTC; CDR3: CASSPRTSGGAGPKETQYF
J: TRBJ1-5; V: TRBV6-5; D: -; size: -; length: 15; DNA: TGTGCCAGCAGTTACGGGGGGAATAGCAATCAGCCCCAGCATTTT; CDR3: CASSYGGNSNQPQHF
J: TRBJ1-6; V: TRBV28; D: TRBD1; size: -; length: 15; DNA: TGTGCCAGCAGTCTCACAGGGGACTTCGGTTCACCCCTCCACTTT; CDR3: CASSLTGDFGSPLHF
J: TRBJ1-1; V: TRBV28; D: TRBD1; size: -; length: 14; DNA: TGTGCCAGCAGTTTGGGGACAGGGGTCACTGAAGCTTTCTTT; CDR3: CASSLGTGVTEAFF
J: TRBJ2-1; V: TRBV7-2; D: -; size: -; length: 15; DNA: TGTGCCAGCAGCTTAGCGGGCCAGGGTCACCTTGTACAGTTCTTC; CDR3: CASSLAGQGHLVQFF
J: TRBJ2-2; V: TRBV5-5; D: TRBD1; size: -; length: 14; DNA: TGTGCCAGCAGCTTAAAAGGGGGCAGTGGGGAGCTGTTTTTT; CDR3: CASSLKGGSGELFF
J: TRBJ2-3; V: TRBV7-2; D: -; size: -; length: 17; DNA: TGTGCCAGCAGCCGAGACCCCAGCGGGCTAAGCACAGATACGCAGTATTTT; CDR3: CASSRDPSGLSTDTQYF
J: TRBJ2-3; V: TRBV4-3; D: TRBD2; size: -; length: 17; DNA: TGCGCCAGCAGCCAACTAGCGGGGGGCGCGTCCACAGATACGCAGTATTTT; CDR3: CASSQLAGGASTDTQYF
J: TRBJ1-1; V: TRBV19; D: TRBD1; size: -; length: 15; DNA: TGTGCCAGTAGTCAAAACAGGGGTGCCGTCACTGAAGCTTTCTTT; CDR3: CASSQNRGAVTEAFF
J: TRBJ1-2; V: TRBV28; D: TRBD1; size: -; length: 14; DNA: TGTGCCAGCAGTTTGCTCGGGACAGACTATGGCTACACCTTC; CDR3: CASSLLGTDYGYTF
J: TRBJ1-1; V: TRBV2; D: -; size: -; length: 13; DNA: TGTGCCAGCATGGGCCGTTCGAACACTGAAGCTTTCTTT; CDR3: CASMGRSNTEAFF
J: TRBJ2-7; V: TRBV18; D: -; size: -; length: 15; DNA: TGTGCCAGCTCCTACGGACAGCAATTACCCTACGAGCAGTACTTC; CDR3: CASSYGQQLPYEQYF
J: TRBJ2-2; V: TRBV25-1; D: TRBD1; size: once; length: 17; DNA: TGTGCCAGCAGTCCCCCAGGGGGTCTAGTGTACGCCGGGGAGCTGTTTTTT; CDR3: CASSPPGGLVYAGELFF
J: TRBJ1-1; V: TRBV18; D: -; size: -; length: 13; DNA: TGTGCCAGCTCAGGCCTTTTGAACACTGAAGCTTTCTTT; CDR3: CASSGLLNTEAFF
J: TRBJ1-2; V: TRBV19; D: -; size: -; length: 17; DNA: TGTGCCAGTAGCCCCGCGGCCAGGGCCATAACTTTCTATGGCTACACCTTC; CDR3: CASSPAARAITFYGYTF
J: TRBJ2-3; V: TRBV2; D: -; size: -; length: 14; DNA: TGTGCCAGCAGTCTTTACAGGACAGTAGATACGCAGTATTTT; CDR3: CASSLYRTVDTQYF
J: TRBJ2-5; V: TRBV4-2; D: TRBD2; size: -; length: 14; DNA: TGTGCCAGCAGCCCCGGGACTAGCAAAGAGACCCAGTACTTC; CDR3: CASSPGTSKETQYF
J: TRBJ2-7; V: TRBV5-1; D: -; size: -; length: 15; DNA: TGCGCCAGCAGCTCCATGGACTTCAGCTCCTACGAGCAGTACTTC; CDR3: CASSSMDFSSYEQYF
J: TRBJ2-5; V: TRBV10-3; D: TRBD2; size: -; length: 16; DNA: TGTGCCATCAGCACCCTAGCGGGGGCTTTACAAGAGACCCAGTACTTC; CDR3: CAISTLAGALQETQYF
J: TRBJ1-5; V: TRBV19; D: -; size: -; length: 15; DNA: TGTGCCAGTAGTCGACCCGCTTCGGGGAGCCAGCCCCAGCATTTT; CDR3: CASSRPASGSQPQHF
J: TRBJ1-3; V: TRBV11-2; D: -; size: -; length: 15; DNA: TGTGCCAGCAGCTTAGCGGGTGGCTCTGGAAACACCATATATTTT; CDR3: CASSLAGGSGNTIYF
J: TRBJ2-7; V: TRBV11-2; D: TRBD1; size: once; length: 16; DNA: TGTGCCAGCAGCTTATCACTGCAGGGGGTTCAGAACGAGCAGTACTTC; CDR3: CASSLSLQGVQNEQYF
J: TRBJ2-1; V: TRBV4-2; D: TRBD2; size: -; length: 19; DNA: TGTGCCAGCAGCCTACTAGCGGGGGCGTCCCTTAGCTCCTACAATGAGCAGTTCTTC; CDR3: CASSLLAGASLSSYNEQFF
J: TRBJ1-1; V: TRBV7-2; D: -; size: -; length: 13; DNA: TGTGCCAGCCAGTCAATCATGAACACTGAAGCTTTCTTT; CDR3: CASQSIMNTEAFF
J: TRBJ2-2; V: TRBV6-5; D: -; size: -; length: 14; DNA: TGTGCCAGCCGCCGTGGGGGCATCACCGGGGAGCTGTTTTTT; CDR3: CASRRGGITGELFF
J: TRBJ1-2; V: TRBV7-8; D: TRBD1; size: -; length: 13; DNA: TGTGCCAGCAGCTTAAACAGGGGAGGCGGCTACACCTTC; CDR3: CASSLNRGGGYTF
J: TRBJ1-5; V: TRBV6-1; D: -; size: once; length: 16; DNA: TGTGCCAGCAGTGATCAGGGGAAGGTGGGCAATCAGCCCCAGCATTTT; CDR3: CASSDQGKVGNQPQHF
J: TRBJ2-3; V: TRBV6-1; D: -; size: -; length: 16; DNA: TGTGCCAGCAGTGAAATGGTCCACAGGTCCACAGATACGCAGTATTTT; CDR3: CASSEMVHRSTDTQYF
J: TRBJ2-1; V: TRBV15; D: TRBD2; size: -; length: 16; DNA: TGTGCCACCAGCAGAGATCTTTCACTAGCGGGAGATGAGCAGTTCTTC; CDR3: CATSRDLSLAGDEQFF
J: TRBJ1-3; V: TRBV9; D: TRBD1; size: -; length: 14; DNA: TGTGCCAGCAGCCAAGACAGGGCTGGAAACACCATATATTTT; CDR3: CASSQDRAGNTIYF
J: TRBJ1-3; V: TRBV6-5; D: -; size: -; length: 15; DNA: TGTGCCAGCAGTTACTTGGGACAACTTGGAAACACCATATATTTT; CDR3: CASSYLGQLGNTIYF
J: TRBJ1-1; V: TRBV6-5; D: -; size: -; length: 14; DNA: TGTGCCAGCAGGGCCCCACAGGGTCAGGCCCCAGCTTTCTTT; CDR3: CASRAPQGQAPAFF